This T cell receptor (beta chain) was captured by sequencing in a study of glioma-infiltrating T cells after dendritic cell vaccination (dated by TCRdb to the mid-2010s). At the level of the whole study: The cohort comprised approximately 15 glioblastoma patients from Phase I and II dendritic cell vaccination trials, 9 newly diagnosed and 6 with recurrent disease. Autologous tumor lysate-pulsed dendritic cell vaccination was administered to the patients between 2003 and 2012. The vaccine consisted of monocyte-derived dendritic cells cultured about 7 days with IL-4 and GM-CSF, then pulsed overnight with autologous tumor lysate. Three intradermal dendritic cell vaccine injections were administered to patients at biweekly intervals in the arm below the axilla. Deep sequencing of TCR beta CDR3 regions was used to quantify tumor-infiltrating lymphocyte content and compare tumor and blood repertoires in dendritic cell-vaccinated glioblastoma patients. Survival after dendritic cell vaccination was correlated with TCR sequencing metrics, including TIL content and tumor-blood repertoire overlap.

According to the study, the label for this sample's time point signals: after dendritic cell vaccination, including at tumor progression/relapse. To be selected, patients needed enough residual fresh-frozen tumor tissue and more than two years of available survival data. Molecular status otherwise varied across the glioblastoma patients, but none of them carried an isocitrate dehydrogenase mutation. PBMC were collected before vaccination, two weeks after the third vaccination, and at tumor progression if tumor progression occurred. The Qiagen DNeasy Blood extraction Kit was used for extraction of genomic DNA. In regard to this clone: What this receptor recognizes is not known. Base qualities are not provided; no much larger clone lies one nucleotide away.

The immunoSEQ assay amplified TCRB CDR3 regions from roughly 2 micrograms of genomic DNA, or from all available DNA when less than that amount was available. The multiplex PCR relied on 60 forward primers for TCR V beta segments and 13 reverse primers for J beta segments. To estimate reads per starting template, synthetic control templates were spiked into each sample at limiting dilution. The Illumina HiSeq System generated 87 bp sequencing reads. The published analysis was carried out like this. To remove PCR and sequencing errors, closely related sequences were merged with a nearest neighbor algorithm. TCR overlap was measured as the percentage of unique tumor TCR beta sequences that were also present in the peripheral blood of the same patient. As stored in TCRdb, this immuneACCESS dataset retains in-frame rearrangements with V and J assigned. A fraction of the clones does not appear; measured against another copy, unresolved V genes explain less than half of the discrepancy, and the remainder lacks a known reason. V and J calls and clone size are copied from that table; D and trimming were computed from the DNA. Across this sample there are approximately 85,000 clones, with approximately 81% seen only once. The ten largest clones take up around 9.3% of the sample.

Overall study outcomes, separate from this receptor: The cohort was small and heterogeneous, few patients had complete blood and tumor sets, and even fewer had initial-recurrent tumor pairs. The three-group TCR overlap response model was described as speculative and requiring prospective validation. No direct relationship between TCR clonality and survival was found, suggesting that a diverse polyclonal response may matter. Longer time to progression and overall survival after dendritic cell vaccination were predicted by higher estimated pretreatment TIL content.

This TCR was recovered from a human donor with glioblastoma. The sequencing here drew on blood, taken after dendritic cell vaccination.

The CDR3 is CAWTQASLGEKLFF. The nucleotide sequence reads TGTGCCTGGACACAGGCGAGCCTTGGTGAAAAACTGTTTTTT. The rearranged chain carries TRBV30 and TRBJ1-4, with TRBD1 as a weak D call on 5 bases. As encoded in the germline V gene (reference sequence), CDR1 is GTSNPN while CDR2 is SVGIG. Including the terminal cysteine and phenylalanine, the CDR3 comprises 14 residues. Only the CDR3 portion is preserved as DNA: 42 bases, with reading frame beginning at the first base. Trimming takes 4 bases from V and 7 bases from J, and the germline ends sit 16 bases apart.